The 22 T cell receptor beta chains below were found in one sample sequenced in a study of T cell clonotyping in hematopoietic cell transplantation. The protocol was immunoSEQ multiplex PCR, while the TCRdb copy is restricted to in-frame clones and leaves out a portion. The profile covers about 69,000 clones, with around 94% appearing a single time and roughly 1.7% taken by the ten largest. Sequencing was performed on peripheral blood mononuclear cells. These receptors all come from a man in his forties or fifties in good health. Some clones in this sample may be carry-over from other donors' samples.

The chain links TRBV29-1 to TRBJ1-1; D unresolved. V was pared by 6 bases and J by 4 bases, with 15 bases between. The length of the CDR3 is 13 residues. In germline, CDR1 is SQVTM, CDR2 ANQGSEA. CDR3 in DNA: TGCAGCGTCTGTACTTCGATCCGCACTGAAGCTTTCTTT. It encodes CSVCTSIRTEAFF.

The rearrangement joins TRBV30 to TRBJ2-1; 11 bases fit TRBD2. The CDR3 consists of 18 residues. Germline V lookup: CDR1 GTSNPN, CDR2 SVGIG (reference sequence). V lost 1 base to trimming and J lost 2 bases; unmatched junction nucleotides: 10. CDR3 DNA: TGTGCCTGGAGTGGTGTTGGGACTAGCGGAGCTACCTACAATGAGCAGTTCTTC. This encodes CAWSGVGTSGATYNEQFF.

The chain has TRBV15 and TRBJ1-5, with a possible D match to TRBD1 (5 bases). Germline V CDR1 and CDR2: LNHNV, YYDKDF (reference sequence). The V end lost 5 bases, the J end lost 0 bases, and 11 bases lay between the germline ends. The CDR3 spans 15 residues. CDR3 residues: CATSAGTYSNQPQHF. The CDR3, as DNA: TGTGCCACCAGCGCCGGGACGTATAGCAATCAGCCCCAGCATTTT.

This chain links TRBV11-2 with TRBJ1-5; no firm D call. Germline-derived CDR1 and CDR2 are SGHAT and FQNNGV. This CDR3 spans 13 amino acids. V lost 1 base to trimming and J lost 5 bases, with 6 bases between them. CDR3 sequence: CASSLVIDQPQHF. The DNA of the CDR3 is TGTGCCAGCAGCTTAGTTATCGATCAGCCCCAGCATTTT.

The chain is built from TRBV6-5 and TRBJ2-7; maybe TRBD2 (5 bases). The V end was cut by 10 bases, the J end by 5 bases, with 21 bases between. Germline CDR1 MNHEY, CDR2 SVGAGI. This CDR3 contains 14 residues. The CDR3 nucleotides read TGTGCCACCCTGGGTTCGGTGGCGGGCAACGAGCAGTACTTC. Amino acid sequence: CATLGSVAGNEQYF.

V usage is TRBV4-1 and J usage is TRBJ2-7; TRBD2 aligns across 10 bases. After removal of 3 bases from V and 6 bases from J, the junction contained 5 bases not matched to a gene. Germline-derived CDR1 and CDR2 are MGHRA and YSYEKL. This CDR3 comprises 14 residues. CDR3 sequence reads: CASSQEGLASEQYF. For the CDR3, the DNA is TGCGCCAGCAGCCAGGAGGGACTAGCGAGCGAGCAGTACTTC.

This sequence joins TRBV9 and TRBJ2-4; D not resolved. Per germline, CDR1 SGDLS and CDR2 YYNGEE. The CDR3 loop spans 11 amino acids. This CDR3 reads CSCLAKNIQYF. For the CDR3, the DNA is TGTTCCTGCTTAGCCAAAAACATTCAGTACTTC.

V gene TRBV19 combines with J gene TRBJ2-7; no clear D gene. CDR1 is LNHDA, CDR2 SQIVND, per germline (reference sequence). Between the trimmed V and J ends, which lost 5 bases and 3 bases, there was a span of 8 bases. The CDR3 is 12 residues long. The CDR3 reads CASSYNGYEQYF. CDR3 nucleotide sequence: TGTGCCAGTAGTTATAACGGCTACGAGCAGTACTTC.

This clone showed up just once. The gene calls are TRBV6-6 and TRBJ2-5; 8 bases line up with TRBD2. Germline CDR1 reads MNHNY; CDR2 reads SVGAGI (reference sequence). The CDR3 totals 15 residues. The trim removed 4 bases at V and 4 bases at J, leaving 8 bases unmatched. CDR3 region: CASSFPSAGAETQYF. CDR3 bases: TGTGCCAGCAGTTTCCCTTCAGCGGGAGCAGAGACCCAGTACTTC.

The chain is built from TRBV6-1 and TRBJ2-7; tentative D call: TRBD1 (5 bases). The CDR3 runs 13 residues. CDR1 is MNHNS, CDR2 SASEGT, per germline. Trimming removed 5 bases at V and 4 bases at J, with 12 bases between. DNA for the CDR3: TGTGCCAGCAGTAGGGGTCTGCAGTACGAGCAGTACTTC. This gives the protein CASSRGLQYEQYF.

The rearrangement links TRBV28 to TRBJ2-2, with no clear D. V was clipped by 7 bases and J by 5 bases, with 8 bases between them. CDR3 length: 12 amino acids. Per the germline V gene, CDR1 is MDHEN and CDR2 is SYDVKM. The CDR3 DNA reads as TGTGCCAGCAAAACCTCTACCGGGGAGCTGTTTTTT. Translated, it gives CASKTSTGELFF.

J is TRBJ2-2 and V is TRBV7-6; 7 positions agree with TRBD2. Losses at the gene ends were 5 bases for V and 4 bases for J; bases not matched to a gene: 10. CDR3 length: 16 residues. Germline loops: CDR1 SGHVS, CDR2 FNYEAQ. The CDR3 sequence is CASSKVGRVVTGELFF. CDR3 coding DNA: TGTGCCAGCAGCAAAGTGGGGAGGGTTGTCACCGGGGAGCTGTTTTTT.

J is TRBJ2-3 and V is TRBV7-2; 10 nucleotides agree with TRBD2. The V segment lost 1 base and the J segment 7 bases; nucleotides outside the gene matches: 11. The CDR3 has 17 amino acids. CDR1 SGHTA and CDR2 FQGNSA come from the germline V gene. CDR3 sequence reads: CASSLVVLAGIAHTQYF. The CDR3 coding sequence is TGTGCCAGCAGCTTAGTCGTACTAGCGGGAATCGCACATACGCAGTATTTT.

The chain has TRBV2 and TRBJ2-7; 9 bases align to TRBD1. This CDR3 is built from 13 residues. Germline trimming cut 6 bases from V and 3 bases from J; bases unmatched to any gene: 3. Germline V gives CDR1 SNHLY, CDR2 FYNNEI. The CDR3 region has the DNA TGTGCCAGCAGACAGGGGGCGGGCTACGAGCAGTACTTC. Its translation is CASRQGAGYEQYF.

This chain joins TRBV5-4 and TRBJ1-1; 7 positions match TRBD1. The CDR3 sequence is 14 residues long. V shed 3 bases and J 8 bases; nucleotides not matched to a gene: 10. CDR1 is SGHNT and CDR2 is YYREEE in the germline V gene (reference sequence). The CDR3 DNA is TGTGCCAGCAGCTCTTACCTGGGACAGCAAGAAGCTTTCTTT. This translates into CASSSYLGQQEAFF.

The chain is built from TRBV6-6 and TRBJ2-3, with 13 bases that match TRBD2. The germline V gene encodes CDR1 MNHNY and CDR2 SVGAGI (reference sequence). This CDR3 spans 15 amino acids. Trimming cost V 6 bases and J 6 bases; bases outside gene matches: 6. The CDR3 DNA is TGTGCCAGCAGCCCACTAGCGGGGGGGCTTGATACGCAGTATTTT. This sequence encodes CASSPLAGGLDTQYF.

The V and J genes are TRBV14 and TRBJ1-3; no clear D gene. The CDR3 runs to 14 residues. Deletions cut 3 bases from V and 0 bases from J, with 6 bases between. Germline CDR1 is SGHDN and CDR2 is FVKESK. CDR3 protein: CASSQDFSGNTIYF. Here the CDR3 DNA reads TGTGCCAGCAGCCAGGACTTCTCTGGAAACACCATATATTTT.

The chain joins TRBV6-1 to TRBJ1-5, with D unresolved. Germline CDR1 MNHNS, CDR2 SASEGT. This CDR3 spans 15 amino acids. V was cut by 7 bases and J by 6 bases, with 19 bases left in between. CDR3 DNA: TGTGCCAGCACCCAGGACCCAACTGGGAGTCAGCCCCAGCATTTT. Encoded protein: CASTQDPTGSQPQHF.

The chain combines TRBV7-2 with TRBJ2-5; 7 bases agree with TRBD1. The junction had 6 bases not matched to a gene; V was cut back by 6 bases and J by 2 bases. The CDR3 is 14 amino acids. CDR1 SGHTA and CDR2 FQGNSA come from the germline V gene. The CDR3 reads CASRQTGQQETQYF. Here the CDR3 DNA reads TGTGCCAGCAGGCAGACGGGACAGCAAGAGACCCAGTACTTC.

The chain carries TRBV6-5 and TRBJ2-2; the D gene is possibly TRBD2 (6 bases). V lost 2 bases, J lost 1 base, and 8 bases lay in between. The length of the CDR3 is 15 residues. Germline loops: CDR1 MNHEY, CDR2 SVGAGI. Here the CDR3 reads CASSYQAGNTGELFF. The CDR3 bases are TGTGCCAGCAGTTACCAAGCGGGGAACACCGGGGAGCTGTTTTTT.

The chain combines TRBV5-6 with TRBJ2-3, with 10 bases lining up with TRBD2. The CDR3 length is 16 residues. CDR1 SGHDT and CDR2 YYEEEE come from the germline V gene. With 2 bases clipped from V and 2 bases from J, the junction kept 5 bases outside the gene matches. CDR3 in DNA: TGTGCCAGCAGCTTCCTAGCGGGAGACACCACAGATACGCAGTATTTT. Protein sequence: CASSFLAGDTTDTQYF.

The chain couples TRBV5-6 to TRBJ2-5, with TRBD2 as a possible D gene (6 bases). Germline CDR1 reads SGHDT; CDR2 reads YYEEEE. Trimming took off 1 base at V and 4 bases at J, with 20 bases between the two ends. The CDR3 has 17 residues. The CDR3 sequence is CASSLPGGPGSLETQYF. Here the CDR3 DNA reads TGTGCCAGCAGCTTGCCCGGGGGACCGGGGTCTTTAGAGACCCAGTACTTC.